A single T cell receptor (beta chain) is shown here with its context. The antigen is unknown. This sample stems from a study of liver allograft versus peripheral blood T cells. Study in general: The authors compared T cell receptor repertoires in transplanted livers with recipients' peripheral blood repertoires.

TCRdb passed the reads through MiXCR, listing each CDR3 protein once. The sample contains fewer than 9,500 distinct CDR3 sequences, roughly 18% of which appear only once. The study, taken as a whole, reports: Intragraft T cell receptor repertoires of liver allografts were reportedly distinct from those in peripheral blood.

CDR3 length: 15 amino acids. V lost 3 bases and J lost 6; bases outside the gene matches: 3. The V gene is TRBV12-3 or TRBV12-4, the J gene TRBJ1-5; 12 nucleotides align to TRBD1. The sequence came from a human patient who had a liver transplant. Some T cells may be graft donor cells. The CDR3 DNA is TGTGCCAGCAGTTTGGGGACAGGGGGCAGTCAGCCCCAGCATTTT. It encodes CASSLGTGGSQPQHF.